These T cell receptor beta chains were read from a single sample in a study of CD8+CD57+ T cells in acquired aplastic anemia. Via MiXCR, TCRdb re-called the reads, giving one row per CDR3 protein. The table records 210,000 or so distinct CDR3 sequences, under 55% of them present only once. The sequenced sample consisted of sorted CD4+, CD8+, or CD8+CD57+ T cells (not recorded which) from PBMCs. The receptors were sampled from a human donor with aplastic anemia. CDR3s include the opening cysteine and the closing phenylalanine or tryptophan. The D gene is left open where the match is weak. Clone size appears in some rows only: once, few, many, or a class for an expanded clone.

TRBV5-1	-	TRBJ2-2	many	CASSLEGTGELFF	TGTGCCAGCAGCTTAGAGGGGACCGGGGAGCTGTTTTTT
TRBV7-6	-	TRBJ1-4	many	CASSLVAGLGNEKLFF	TGTGCCAGCAGCTTAGTAGCAGGGCTCGGTAATGAAAAACTGTTTTTT
TRBV2	TRBD1	TRBJ2-7	-	CASSRNFRQGYYEQYF	TGTGCCAGCTCAAGGAACTTTCGACAGGGTTACTACGAGCAGTACTTC
TRBV19	TRBD1	TRBJ2-3	-	CASSPGQGWDTQYF	TGTGCCAGTAGTCCGGGACAGGGGTGGGATACGCAGTATTTT
TRBV28	TRBD1	TRBJ1-4	-	CASSQTGTGRRNEKLFF	TGTGCCAGCAGCCAAACCGGGACAGGGAGGAGGAATGAAAAACTGTTTTTT
TRBV6-5	TRBD2	TRBJ2-1	few	CASSYSPGGARYNEQFF	TGTGCCAGCAGTTACTCGCCCGGGGGGGCCAGATACAATGAGCAGTTCTTC
TRBV15	-	TRBJ1-1	many	CATSRDHGAGNTEAFF	TGTGCCACCAGCAGAGATCATGGTGCAGGGAACACTGAAGCTTTCTTT
TRBV11-3	TRBD2	TRBJ2-1	many	CASSLEGGGANEQFF	TGTGCCAGCAGCTTAGAGGGCGGGGGGGCGAATGAGCAGTTCTTC
TRBV16	-	TRBJ2-5	many	CASSQPGRGGQETQYF	TGTGCCAGCAGCCAACCAGGGAGAGGGGGACAAGAGACCCAGTACTTC
TRBV29-1	-	TRBJ2-2	-	CSVGTGELFF	TGCAGCGTCGGTACCGGGGAGCTGTTTTTT
TRBV7-9	-	TRBJ1-1	few	CASSFGVSGTEAFF	TGTGCCAGCAGCTTCGGAGTTAGTGGCACTGAAGCTTTCTTT
TRBV19	-	TRBJ1-4	many	CASSSRDVNEKLFF	TGTGCCAGTAGTAGCCGGGACGTTAATGAAAAACTGTTTTTT
TRBV24-1	TRBD2	TRBJ2-3	-	CATSDTTGNSGRQLGTDTQYF	TGTGCCACCAGTGATACAACCGGTAATAGCGGGAGGCAGCTTGGCACAGATACGCAGTATTTT
TRBV7-2	-	TRBJ2-3	-	CASSLANRNTDTQYF	TGTGCCAGCAGCTTAGCCAACAGGAACACAGATACGCAGTATTTT
TRBV10-3	TRBD2	TRBJ2-1	many	CAISQERGGGNEQFF	TGTGCCATCAGCCAAGAGCGGGGGGGGGGCAATGAGCAGTTCTTC
TRBV2	-	TRBJ2-7	-	CASSEYQGLAYEQYF	TGTGCCAGCAGTGAGTATCAGGGGTTAGCCTACGAGCAGTACTTC
TRBV7-8	TRBD1	TRBJ2-1	-	CASSLVLLQGAENEQFF	TGTGCCAGCAGCTTAGTCCTTCTACAGGGGGCAGAGAATGAGCAGTTCTTC
TRBV9	TRBD1	TRBJ1-6	many	CASSQGQGGSPLHF	TGTGCCAGCAGCCAAGGACAGGGTGGCTCACCCCTCCACTTT
TRBV19	-	TRBJ1-3	-	CASMGAAGNTIYF	TGTGCCAGTATGGGGGCGGCTGGAAACACCATATATTTT
TRBV12-3/TRBV12-4	TRBD1	TRBJ2-3	few	CASSKGQAIADTQYF	TGTGCCAGCAGCAAGGGACAGGCGATCGCAGATACGCAGTATTTT
TRBV20-1	-	TRBJ2-5	once	CSARWARSQGTRYF	TGCAGTGCTAGATGGGCTCGGTCCCAAGGGACCCGGTACTTC
TRBV20-1	TRBD1	TRBJ1-2	-	CSATGQGTIYGYTF	TGCAGTGCCACCGGACAGGGCACCATCTATGGCTACACCTTC
TRBV2	TRBD1	TRBJ2-1	-	CASSLEGARSYNEQFF	TGTGCCAGCAGTTTAGAGGGGGCCCGCTCCTACAATGAGCAGTTCTTC
TRBV4-3	-	TRBJ2-1	-	CASSQDGGNEQFF	TGCGCCAGCAGCCAAGATGGGGGGAATGAGCAGTTCTTC
TRBV7-2	TRBD2	TRBJ2-3	-	CAGRYGGADTQYF	TGTGCCGGAAGGTACGGGGGGGCCGATACGCAGTATTTT
TRBV2	-	TRBJ1-6	-	CASRQSSYNSPLHF	TGTGCCAGCAGACAGAGCTCCTATAATTCACCCCTCCACTTT
TRBV3-1	-	TRBJ1-2	many	CASSLESLANYGYTF	TGTGCCAGCAGCCTGGAGAGTTTAGCTAACTATGGCTACACCTTC
TRBV12-3/TRBV12-4	-	TRBJ2-1	many	CASSPRGAIYNEQFF	TGTGCCAGCAGCCCCCGCGGGGCGATATACAATGAGCAGTTCTTC
TRBV5-1	-	TRBJ1-1	-	CVKRLGYTEAFF	TGCGTTAAACGGCTGGGTTACACTGAAGCTTTCTTT
TRBV5-1	-	TRBJ1-1	many	CASRPNLGGNTEAFF	TGCGCCAGCAGACCGAACCTCGGGGGAAACACTGAAGCTTTCTTT
TRBV19	-	TRBJ2-2	many	CASSISWAHTGELFF	TGTGCCAGTAGTATAAGCTGGGCTCACACCGGGGAGCTGTTTTTT
TRBV5-1	-	TRBJ1-2	-	CASGLGGRNYGYTF	TGTGCCAGCGGCTTGGGGGGGAGAAACTACGGCTACACCTTC
TRBV7-2	-	TRBJ2-1	once	CASSATGNNEQFF	TGTGCCAGCAGCGCGACGGGGAACAATGAGCAGTTCTTC
TRBV19	-	TRBJ2-7	many	CASSIEWSSYEQYF	TGTGCCAGTAGTATAGAATGGAGCTCCTACGAGCAGTACTTC
TRBV13	-	TRBJ1-5	many	CASSFGGFNQPQHF	TGTGCCAGCAGCTTTGGGGGGTTTAATCAGCCCCAGCATTTT
TRBV5-5	-	TRBJ1-2	many	CASSLAATETYGYTF	TGTGCCAGCAGCTTGGCAGCGACAGAAACCTATGGCTACACCTTC
TRBV20-1	-	TRBJ1-1	-	CSARNQMNTEAFF	TGCAGTGCTAGGAACCAAATGAACACTGAAGCTTTCTTT
TRBV15	TRBD2	TRBJ2-1	few	CATSRLAGEEQFF	TGTGCCACCAGCAGATTAGCGGGAGAGGAGCAGTTCTTC
TRBV11-2	-	TRBJ1-6	many	CASSFLDPKSPLHF	TGTGCCAGCAGCTTTCTTGACCCAAAGTCACCCCTCCACTTT
TRBV9	-	TRBJ2-1	once	CASSVGVPLGEQFF	TGTGCCAGCAGCGTAGGAGTTCCACTGGGTGAGCAGTTCTTC
TRBV19	TRBD1	TRBJ1-1	-	CASSTGQLNTEAFF	TGTGCCAGCAGCACGGGACAGTTGAACACTGAAGCTTTCTTT
TRBV7-2	TRBD1	TRBJ1-2	many	CASSLEGTVSYGYTF	TGTGCCAGCAGCTTAGAAGGGACAGTCAGCTATGGCTACACCTTC
TRBV20-1	-	TRBJ2-2	many	CSAREDLPNTGELFF	TGCAGTGCTAGAGAGGACCTACCTAACACCGGGGAGCTGTTTTTT
TRBV10-3	TRBD1	TRBJ1-2	-	CAISGRTGLMGYTF	TGTGCCATCAGTGGAAGGACAGGGCTGATGGGCTACACCTTC
TRBV11-3	-	TRBJ1-4	-	CASSQTGRTNEKLLF	TGTGCCAGCAGCCAAACAGGAAGGACTAATGAAAAACTGCTTTTT
TRBV9	-	TRBJ2-7	-	CASSEVGAGPYEQYF	TGTGCCAGCAGTGAAGTGGGGGCAGGACCCTACGAGCAGTACTTC